The 10 T cell receptor beta chains below were found in one sample sequenced in a study of shared clonotypes between healthy human individuals (dated by TCRdb to the early 2020s). Receptor amplification or capture employed the immunoSEQ multiplex PCR assay. TCRdb obtained this table from immuneACCESS and retained in-frame rearrangements with V and J assigned. These tables miss some clones; where compared with another copy, unresolved V genes account for less than half of the shortfall, and the remainder is unexplained. A total of some 470,000 clones appear in this sample, 76% of them only once. The leading ten clones occupy roughly 13% of the sample. Sequenced: PBMCs. The receptor set was obtained from a woman in her 40s in good health. Some clones in this sample may be carry-over from other donors' samples.

The chain couples TRBV30 to TRBJ1-5; possible D gene TRBD1, 5 bases. The V gene lost 5 bases and the J gene lost 6 bases, with 11 bases spanning the gap. Germline V gene lookup returns CDR1 GTSNPN and CDR2 SVGIG (reference sequence). CDR3 length equals 12 residues. As DNA, the CDR3 is TGTGCCTGGGGGGCGGTCGGTCAGCCCCAGCATTTT. Translation: CAWGAVGQPQHF.

The V gene is TRBV7-2, the J gene TRBJ1-2; TRBD1 agrees at 7 bases. V lost 0 bases and J lost 5; bases outside the gene matches: 3. The CDR3 consists of 14 residues. CDR1 is SGHTA and CDR2 is FQGNSA in the germline V gene. CDR3: CASSLASGGYGYTF. Here the CDR3 DNA reads TGTGCCAGCAGCTTAGCTTCAGGGGGGTATGGCTACACCTTC.

This clone has ten or more counts. The chain couples TRBV7-2 to TRBJ1-2; 7 bases align to TRBD1. The germline gives CDR1 SGHTA, CDR2 FQGNSA. This CDR3 is 13 amino acids long. Losses at the gene ends were 5 bases for V and 7 bases for J; bases not matched to a gene: 7. The CDR3 loop is CASSPETGLGYTF. CDR3 sequence (DNA): TGTGCCAGCAGCCCCGAGACAGGGCTTGGCTACACCTTC.

The V and J genes are TRBV18 and TRBJ1-5; TRBD1 agrees at 7 bases. Germline CDR1 KGHSH, CDR2 LQKENI. CDR3 length equals 15 residues. Trimming removed 3 bases from V and 5 bases from J; junction bases left unmatched: 7. The CDR3 DNA sequence: TGTGCCAGCTCACCGGCTGAGGGGGCCGATCAGCCCCAGCATTTT. Residues: CASSPAEGADQPQHF.

V gene TRBV5-1 combines with J gene TRBJ2-5; TRBD1 matches 9 bases. The CDR3 extends over 15 amino acids. Germline trimming cut 3 bases from V and 5 bases from J; bases unmatched to any gene: 8. Germline-derived CDR1 and CDR2 are SGHRS and YFSETQ. The CDR3 DNA reads TGCGCCAGCAGCTCACAGGGGGCAGAGGGGGAGACCCAGTACTTC. This encodes CASSSQGAEGETQYF.

The V call is TRBV10-3, the J call TRBJ2-5; no firm D call. Per germline, CDR1 ENHRY and CDR2 SYGVKD. Trimming removed 3 bases at V and 4 bases at J, with 12 bases between. The CDR3 length is 14 residues. The CDR3 protein is CAISDNYPRETQYF. The CDR3 bases are TGTGCCATCAGTGATAACTATCCCCGAGAGACCCAGTACTTC.

The V gene is TRBV2, the J gene TRBJ2-3; no clear D gene. This CDR3 is built from 13 residues. Germline V gene data show CDR1 as SNHLY and CDR2 as FYNNEI. V was pared by 3 bases and J by 2 bases, with 6 bases between. Written as DNA, the CDR3 is TGTGCCAGCAGTGATGAGGCCACAGATACGCAGTATTTT. Protein: CASSDEATDTQYF.

The chain couples TRBV7-9 to TRBJ1-1; D gene unclear. The CDR3 extends over 13 amino acids. V was trimmed by 1 base and J by 5 bases, leaving 8 bases between them. CDR1 SEHNR and CDR2 FQNEAQ come from the germline V gene (reference sequence). DNA for the CDR3: TGTGCCAGCAGCTTAGAGGCCGGGACTGAAGCTTTCTTT. It encodes CASSLEAGTEAFF.

In the case of this clone: The sample has other DNA sequences that encode this CDR3 too. The chain is built from TRBV7-2 and TRBJ2-3; D is unclear. Germline V gene lookup returns CDR1 SGHTA and CDR2 FQGNSA. V gave up 1 base and J gave up 2 bases, with 7 bases separating them. This CDR3 is 14 amino acids long. CDR3 nucleotide sequence: TGTGCCAGCAGCTTAGTCGCGGCCACAGATACGCAGTATTTT. Encoded protein: CASSLVAATDTQYF.

This chain joins TRBV5-1 and TRBJ1-4; D is possibly TRBD1 (6 bases). This CDR3 is 14 amino acids long. V was trimmed by 4 bases and J by 6 bases, leaving 13 bases between them. The V gene's germline CDR1 is SGHRS and CDR2 YFSETQ. CDR3 in amino acids: CASSHQGNDEKLFF. The CDR3 region has the DNA TGCGCCAGCAGCCACCAGGGGAACGATGAAAAACTGTTTTTT.